This T cell receptor (beta chain) is drawn from a study of blood T cell repertoires in COVID-19. On the study more broadly: The United States, Italy and Spain were the sources of the acute and convalescent COVID-19 samples.

The CDR3 spans 15 residues. The V and J ends lost 4 bases and 3 bases, in that order; junction bases with no gene match: 5. In germline, CDR1 is SGHRS, CDR2 YFSETQ. Authors' processing steps: From reference gene primer amplification, estimates of nucleated cell counts were derived. Clones were sequenced by immunoSEQ multiplex PCR, and TCRdb holds only the in-frame ones, with some missing. That table is the source of V, J and clone size, and D and trimming were worked out from the DNA. The sample contains 65,000 to 90,000 clones, 88% of which appear only once. The sample comprised peripheral blood. The rearrangement joins TRBV5-1 to TRBJ1-5, with TRBD1 matching 9 bases. This TCR was recovered from a woman aged 80 or older with acute or convalescent COVID-19. The CDR3 coding sequence is TGCGCCAGCAGCCCAACAGGGGGCAACAATCAGCCCCAGCATTTT. Translating it yields CASSPTGGNNQPQHF.